This T cell receptor beta chain was recovered during a study of cytomegalovirus exposure and HLA in healthy donors. Healthy bone marrow donors made up the cohort. Use of 60 Vbeta and 13 Jbeta primers characterized the PCR. Sequencing used immunoSEQ multiplex PCR; TCRdb keeps in-frame clones, though not all of them. The sample has some 120,000 clones, over 65% seen once. Notes on the study in general: CMV serostatus was the sole immune exposure information available.

This clone was detected a few times. Its matching antigen is unknown. CDR3 size: 13 residues. Germline V lookup: CDR1 SEHNR, CDR2 FQNEAQ (reference sequence). V lost 7 bases to trimming and J lost 5 bases, with 14 bases between them. The receptor was isolated from a woman aged 40-49 years in good health and CMV-seronegative. J is TRBJ2-5 and V is TRBV7-9, with D perhaps TRBD2 (6 bases). The sample was PBMCs. CDR3 residues: CASKEGAIETQYF. The CDR3 bases are TGTGCCAGCAAGGAGGGTGCTATCGAGACCCAGTACTTC.